The 26 T cell receptor beta chains in this list originate from one sample, sequenced in a study of somatic mutations in cytotoxic T cells in rheumatoid arthritis. The table came from immunoSEQ multiplex PCR; TCRdb's copy has only in-frame clones and leaves some out. The sample yields 15,000 to 25,000 clones, about four fifths seen once. Material: CD8+ T cells sorted from blood. These receptors all stem from a woman in her forties or fifties in good health.

This rearrangement joins TRBV15 to TRBJ2-3, with 10 bases aligning to TRBD1. Unmatched junction bases numbered 1, after V lost 0 bases and J lost 4 bases. This CDR3 comprises 15 residues. Germline loops: CDR1 LNHNV, CDR2 YYDKDF (reference sequence). CDR3 coding DNA: TGTGCCACCAGCAGAGATGGGACAGGGGCAGATACGCAGTATTTT. Its translation is CATSRDGTGADTQYF.

The V and J genes are TRBV30 and TRBJ1-5; no definite D call. Trimming removed 4 bases from V and 7 bases from J, with 14 bases in between. Germline values: CDR1 GTSNPN, CDR2 SVGIG (reference sequence). The CDR3 length is 13 residues. In DNA form, the CDR3 reads TGTGCCTGGACTTCCCTTCCTGGGCAGCCCCAGCATTTT. Translation: CAWTSLPGQPQHF.

For the CDR3, the DNA is TGTGCCAGCAGCTCCACTACCTACGAGCAGTACTTC. This translates into CASSSTTYEQYF. The chain uses TRBV7-9 and TRBJ2-7; unclear D gene. The germline V and J ends were trimmed by 4 bases and 2 bases, with 6 bases remaining between them. The CDR3 has 12 residues. Germline V CDR1 and CDR2: SEHNR, FQNEAQ (reference sequence).

The V call is TRBV6-1, the J call TRBJ2-5; TRBD2 matches at 8 bases. V lost 1 base, J lost 5 bases, and 3 bases stayed unmatched. Germline V gives CDR1 MNHNS, CDR2 SASEGT. CDR3 length: 14 amino acids. CDR3 region: CASSEGGGSETQYF. CDR3 nucleotide sequence: TGTGCCAGCAGTGAAGGCGGGGGGAGTGAGACCCAGTACTTC.

The chain combines TRBV2 with TRBJ2-7; no clear D gene. The CDR3 covers 11 residues. V gave up 2 bases and J gave up 4 bases, with 3 bases separating them. CDR1 is SNHLY, CDR2 FYNNEI, per germline. CDR3 protein: CASSERYEQYF. The CDR3 nucleotides read TGTGCCAGCAGTGAAAGGTACGAGCAGTACTTC.

V and J are TRBV2 and TRBJ2-7; possible D gene TRBD2, 5 bases. With 1 base removed from V and 0 bases from J, the gap between germline ends came to 7 bases. CDR1 and CDR2 from the germline V gene are SNHLY and FYNNEI. This CDR3 is 14 amino acids long. CDR3 region: CASSEGRNSYEQYF. The CDR3 nucleotides read TGTGCCAGCAGTGAAGGGAGGAACTCCTACGAGCAGTACTTC.

The chain couples TRBV5-1 to TRBJ1-1; D is undetermined. V lost 5 bases, J lost 1 base, and 12 bases lay in between. The CDR3 spans 14 residues. Germline-derived CDR1 and CDR2 are SGHRS and YFSETQ. This CDR3 reads CASSFSGSNTEAFF. The CDR3 nucleotides read TGCGCCAGCAGTTTTTCTGGTTCGAACACTGAAGCTTTCTTT. Variable domain in full (rest from reference TRBV5-1 and TRBJ1-1): KAGVTQTPRYLIKTRGQQVTLSCSPISGHRSVSWYQQTPGQGLQFLFEYFSETQRNKGNFPGRFSGRQFSNSRSEMNVSTLELGDSALYLCASSFSGSNTEAFFGQGTRLTVV.

The V and J genes are TRBV11-3 and TRBJ2-1; D remains ambiguous. The CDR3 is made up of 14 amino acids. Germline V lookup: CDR1 SGHNT, CDR2 YENEEA. V gave up 0 bases and J gave up 7 bases, with 10 bases separating them. CDR3 nucleotide sequence: TGTGCCAGCAGCTTAGATCCATGGGATAATGAGCAGTTCTTC. Amino acid sequence: CASSLDPWDNEQFF.

The rearrangement uses TRBV29-1 and TRBJ2-5; 8 bases are a match to TRBD2. The CDR3 length is 16 residues. Germline-derived CDR1 and CDR2 are SQVTM and ANQGSEA. The V gene end was trimmed by 4 bases and the J gene end by 0 bases; junction bases not matched to a gene: 10. The CDR3 spells CSVVRLAGGYQETQYF. The DNA of the CDR3 is TGCAGCGTTGTAAGGCTAGCGGGCGGGTACCAAGAGACCCAGTACTTC.

The J gene is TRBJ2-3, the V gene TRBV6-5; D remains unclear. The CDR3 sequence is 13 residues long. CDR1 is MNHEY, CDR2 SVGAGI, per germline. The germline V and J ends were trimmed by 0 bases and 4 bases, with 5 bases remaining between them. The CDR3 reads CASSYSGSDTQYF. In nucleotides, the CDR3 is TGTGCCAGCAGTTACTCCGGGTCAGATACGCAGTATTTT.

The gene calls are TRBV19 and TRBJ2-7; 8 positions match TRBD2. Trimming took 4 bases from V and 1 from J; bases not matched to a gene: 3. The CDR3 is made up of 14 amino acids. Germline loops: CDR1 LNHDA, CDR2 SQIVND (reference sequence). The CDR3 sequence is CASSSGTSSYEQYF. DNA for the CDR3: TGTGCCAGTAGTAGCGGGACTAGTTCCTACGAGCAGTACTTC.

This clone was observed a handful of times. The V call is TRBV19, the J call TRBJ2-7; possibly TRBD1 for D (7 bases). Germline V gene lookup returns CDR1 LNHDA and CDR2 SQIVND (reference sequence). The ends were cut back, 5 bases at V and 2 bases at J, with 13 bases in the middle. This CDR3 spans 14 amino acids. Written as DNA, the CDR3 is TGTGCCAGTAGTGCGGGACAGTCTACCTACGAGCAGTACTTC. Protein product: CASSAGQSTYEQYF.

This clone appeared a few times. This chain uses TRBV19 with TRBJ2-7, with D possibly TRBD2 on 5 matching bases. The CDR3 is 15 residues long. Trimming took off 2 bases at V and 0 bases at J, with 11 bases between the two ends. Germline CDR1 is LNHDA and CDR2 is SQIVND (reference sequence). The CDR3 here is CASSIRPGSSYEQYF. CDR3 nucleotide sequence: TGTGCCAGTAGTATACGGCCGGGGAGCTCCTACGAGCAGTACTTC.

This clone was detected only a few times. This chain connects TRBV30 to TRBJ1-4; TRBD1 matches 7 bases. Germline CDR1 and CDR2: GTSNPN and SVGIG (reference sequence). Unmatched junction bases numbered 6, after V lost 7 bases and J lost 7 bases. This CDR3 has 12 amino acids. In DNA, the CDR3 is TGTGCCTCTGACAGGGAGAGTGAAAAACTGTTTTTT. Residues: CASDRESEKLFF.

The chain uses TRBV7-9 and TRBJ2-5; TRBD2 might be the D (6 bases). Trimming stripped 5 bases from V and 2 bases from J, with 12 bases between. Per germline, CDR1 SEHNR and CDR2 FQNEAQ (reference sequence). This CDR3 has 14 residues. CDR3 coding DNA: TGTGCCAGCAGCCCGTTAGCGGAACAAGAGACCCAGTACTTC. Translating gives CASSPLAEQETQYF.

The V and J genes are TRBV7-6 and TRBJ1-5; possibly TRBD1 for D (5 bases). Germline V gene data show CDR1 as SGHVS and CDR2 as FNYEAQ. V shed 1 base and J shed 6 bases, with 10 bases lying between them. This CDR3 is built from 14 residues. The CDR3 reads CASSLGGAGQPQHF. CDR3 coding DNA: TGTGCCAGCAGCTTAGGAGGGGCCGGTCAGCCCCAGCATTTT.

This clone was picked up one time. The chain uses TRBV4-1 and TRBJ2-1, with 9 bases aligning to TRBD2. This CDR3 is 16 amino acids long. Germline V gives CDR1 MGHRA, CDR2 YSYEKL. V trimming: 2 bases; J trimming: 5 bases; junction bases outside the gene matches: 7. CDR3 DNA sequence: TGCGCCAGCAGCCAACGGCGGGAGGGGAGACACAATGAGCAGTTCTTC. This translates into CASSQRREGRHNEQFF.

The chain recombines TRBV27 with TRBJ2-2; no definite D call. Germline assignment: CDR1 MNHEY and CDR2 SMNVEV (reference sequence). The CDR3 runs to 13 residues. V lost 5 bases and J 1 base, leaving 5 bases between the germline ends. CDR3 in amino acids: CASSLRNTGELFF. CDR3 bases: TGTGCCAGCAGTCTTAGGAACACCGGGGAGCTGTTTTTT.

This chain connects TRBV2 to TRBJ2-1; 7 nucleotides agree with TRBD1. Looked up from germline, CDR1 is SNHLY and CDR2 is FYNNEI. V gave up 8 bases and J gave up 14 bases; unmatched junction bases: 12. There are 12 residues in the CDR3. The CDR3 is CASLAFTGDEFF. The CDR3 coding sequence is TGTGCCAGCCTTGCTTTTACAGGGGACGAGTTCTTC.

This clone rates as medium-sized. This rearrangement joins TRBV2 to TRBJ2-3; D gene ambiguous. The CDR3 consists of 13 residues. Trimming removed 6 bases at V and 2 bases at J, with 9 bases between. Per the germline V gene, CDR1 is SNHLY and CDR2 is FYNNEI. The chain's CDR3 is CASRDLLTDTQYF. CDR3 nucleotides: TGTGCCAGCAGGGACCTCCTCACAGATACGCAGTATTTT.

The genes are TRBV10-2 and TRBJ1-5; 7 bases map to TRBD1. CDR3 length: 14 residues. V lost 4 bases to trimming and J lost 6 bases; unmatched junction nucleotides: 6. The V gene's germline CDR1 is WSHSY and CDR2 SAAADI. CDR3 residues: CASSVTGNTQPQHF. The DNA of the CDR3 is TGCGCCAGCAGTGTGACAGGGAACACTCAGCCCCAGCATTTT.

The genes are TRBV28 and TRBJ2-3; tentative D call: TRBD2 (6 bases). Per the germline V gene, CDR1 is MDHEN and CDR2 is SYDVKM. The CDR3 loop spans 14 amino acids. Trimming removed 8 bases at V and 1 base at J, with 13 bases between. This chain's CDR3 is CASCPGLRTDTQYF. For the CDR3, the DNA is TGTGCCAGCTGTCCGGGACTTCGCACAGATACGCAGTATTTT.

This chain joins TRBV7-3 and TRBJ2-2; a possible D gene is TRBD1 (6 bases). The V end was cut by 4 bases, the J end by 3 bases, with 15 bases between. This CDR3 comprises 16 residues. Germline CDR1 is SGHTA and CDR2 is FQGTGA. CDR3 sequence (DNA): TGTGCCAGCAGCTCCCCCATGGCAGGGGACACCGGGGAGCTGTTTTTT. It encodes CASSSPMAGDTGELFF.

The genes are TRBV10-1 and TRBJ2-1; 13 bases agree with TRBD2. There are 16 residues in the CDR3. CDR1 is WNHNN, CDR2 SYGVQD, per germline (reference sequence). The V segment lost 6 bases and the J segment 6 bases; nucleotides outside the gene matches: 8. Written as DNA, the CDR3 is TGCGCCAGCAGGACTAGCGGGAGGCAACCCCTCAATGAGCAGTTCTTC. The encoded protein is CASRTSGRQPLNEQFF.

The rearrangement links TRBV5-5 to TRBJ2-7; 7 positions match TRBD2. Germline lookup yields CDR1 SGHKS and CDR2 YYEKEE (reference sequence). V was clipped by 3 bases and J by 6 bases; unmatched bases: 9. The CDR3 contains 14 residues. The CDR3 DNA reads as TGTGCCAGCAGCTCCGGACTAGAGGGGTTCGAGCAGTACTTC. It yields the protein CASSSGLEGFEQYF.

V is TRBV6-5 and J is TRBJ1-1, with a tentative D call TRBD1 (5 bases). V lost 10 bases to trimming and J lost 3 bases, with 18 bases between them. The V gene's germline CDR1 is MNHEY and CDR2 SVGAGI. The CDR3 runs to 14 residues. The CDR3 sequence: CATSSTVGDTEAFF. The CDR3, as DNA: TGTGCCACCTCTAGTACGGTGGGGGACACTGAAGCTTTCTTT.